This T cell receptor (beta chain) was sequenced in a study of blood T cells in healthy people across ages. Regarding the study as a whole: Roughly linear declines in TCR beta diversity per million T cells occurred with age.

A minimum of 7 million PBMCs was isolated per sample. Regarding this clonotype: What it recognizes is unknown.

Then a second PCR, running about 6 to 12 cycles, was carried out with a sample-barcoded 5' primer and a J-beta primer mix. In TCRdb, the 5' RACE reads were re-called with MiXCR into one record per CDR3 protein. The sample yields about 1,800,000 distinct CDR3 sequences, approximately 30% seen once. The TCR sequence derives from a woman younger than 45 in good health. Sequenced material: blood.

The CDR3 reads CASTMDRWLDQPQHF. The CDR3 DNA follows: TGTGCCAGCACCATGGACAGGTGGCTGGATCAGCCCCAGCATTTT. This chain links TRBV12-3 or TRBV12-4 with TRBJ1-5; TRBD1 aligns across 7 bases. Trimming removed 7 bases from V and 5 bases from J; junction bases left unmatched: 11. The CDR3 extends over 15 amino acids.